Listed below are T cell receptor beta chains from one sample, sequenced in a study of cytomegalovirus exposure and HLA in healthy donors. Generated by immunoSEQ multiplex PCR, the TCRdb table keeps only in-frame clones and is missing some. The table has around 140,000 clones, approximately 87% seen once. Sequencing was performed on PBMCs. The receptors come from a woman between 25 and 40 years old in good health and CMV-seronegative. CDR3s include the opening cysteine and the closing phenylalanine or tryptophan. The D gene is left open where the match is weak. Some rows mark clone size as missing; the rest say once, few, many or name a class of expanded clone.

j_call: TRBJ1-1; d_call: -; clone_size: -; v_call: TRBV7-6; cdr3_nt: TGTGCCAGCAGCTTAGGGCAGGGCTGGATGAACACTGAAGCTTTCTTT; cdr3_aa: CASSLGQGWMNTEAFF
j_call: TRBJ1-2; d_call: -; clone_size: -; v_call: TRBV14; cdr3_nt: TGTGCCAGCAGTCTGACAGCTAACTATGGCTACACCTTC; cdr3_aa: CASSLTANYGYTF
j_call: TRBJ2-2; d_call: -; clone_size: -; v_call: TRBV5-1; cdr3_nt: TGCGCCAGCAGCTTGTTTTACAGGGTCAACACCGGGGAGCTGTTTTTT; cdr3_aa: CASSLFYRVNTGELFF
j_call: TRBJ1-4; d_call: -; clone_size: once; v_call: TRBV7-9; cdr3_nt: TGTGCCAGCAGCTCCGGGGCCTCAGGGGCTAATGAAAAACTGTTTTTT; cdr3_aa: CASSSGASGANEKLFF
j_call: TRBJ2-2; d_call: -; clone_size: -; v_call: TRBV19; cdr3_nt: TGTGCCAGTAGTATCGGGCTAGCGCCCGGGGAGCTGTTTTTT; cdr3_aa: CASSIGLAPGELFF
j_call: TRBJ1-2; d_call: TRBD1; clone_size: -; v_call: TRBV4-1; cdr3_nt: TGCGCCAGCAGCCTTATACTGACAGGGAACTATGGCTACACCTTC; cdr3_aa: CASSLILTGNYGYTF
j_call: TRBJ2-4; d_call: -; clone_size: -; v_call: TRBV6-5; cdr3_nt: TGTGCCAGCAGGGAACAAGGAGAAGGCCATTTTCAGTACTTC; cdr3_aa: CASREQGEGHFQYF
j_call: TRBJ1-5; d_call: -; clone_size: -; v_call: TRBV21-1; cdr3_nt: TGTGCCAGCAGCAGGACAGGGTTCAATCAGCCCCAGCATTTT; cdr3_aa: CASSRTGFNQPQHF
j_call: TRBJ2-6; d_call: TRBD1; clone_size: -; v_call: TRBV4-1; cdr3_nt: TGCGCCAGCAGCCATGCAGACAGGGACTCTGGGGCCAACGTCCTGACTTTC; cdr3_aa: CASSHADRDSGANVLTF
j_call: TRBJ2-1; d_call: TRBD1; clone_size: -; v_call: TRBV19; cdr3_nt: TGTGCCAGTAGTCCCGGACAGGCGAGCTACAATGAGCAGTTCTTC; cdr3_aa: CASSPGQASYNEQFF
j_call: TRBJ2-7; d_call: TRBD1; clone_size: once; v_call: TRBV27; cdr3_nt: TGTGCCAGCAGTCGGCGACCCCTGGGACAGGGGGGATACGAGCAGTACTTC; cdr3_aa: CASSRRPLGQGGYEQYF
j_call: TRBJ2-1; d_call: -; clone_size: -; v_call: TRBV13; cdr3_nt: TGTGCCAGCAGCATCTATGGGATACTAGGCGTCAATGAGCAGTTCTTC; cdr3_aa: CASSIYGILGVNEQFF
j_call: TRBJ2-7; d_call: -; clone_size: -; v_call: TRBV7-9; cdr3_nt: TGTGCCAGCAGCCTAACAGGGGGAGGGGCCTACGAGCAGTACTTC; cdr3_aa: CASSLTGGGAYEQYF
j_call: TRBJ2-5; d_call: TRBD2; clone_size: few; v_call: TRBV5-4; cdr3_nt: TGTGCCAGCAGTATTAGCGGGGGGGCCGGAGAGACCCAGTACTTC; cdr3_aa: CASSISGGAGETQYF
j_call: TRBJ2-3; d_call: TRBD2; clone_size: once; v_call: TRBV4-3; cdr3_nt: TGCGCCAGCAGCCAAGAGCTGGGACTAGCGGTCCCCCGCACAGATACGCAGTATTTT; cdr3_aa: CASSQELGLAVPRTDTQYF
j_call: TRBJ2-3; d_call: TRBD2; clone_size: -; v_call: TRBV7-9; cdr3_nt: TGTGCCAGCAGTTCTAGCGGGAGTGGCGGGGATACGCAGTATTTT; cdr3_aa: CASSSSGSGGDTQYF
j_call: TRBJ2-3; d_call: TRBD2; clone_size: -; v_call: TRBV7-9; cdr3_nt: TGTGCCAGCACCCCACCGGGACTAGCGGGCACAGATACGCAGTATTTT; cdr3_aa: CASTPPGLAGTDTQYF
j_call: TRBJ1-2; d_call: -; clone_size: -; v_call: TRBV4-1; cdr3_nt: TGCGCCAGCAGCCAGAGGGGGGGCGGACAGCTTTCCTATGGCTACACCTTC; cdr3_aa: CASSQRGGGQLSYGYTF
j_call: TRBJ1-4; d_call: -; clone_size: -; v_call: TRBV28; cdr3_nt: TGTGCCAGCAGCGACAACGCTAATGAAAAACTGTTTTTT; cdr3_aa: CASSDNANEKLFF
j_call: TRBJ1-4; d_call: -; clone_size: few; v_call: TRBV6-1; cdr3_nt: TGTGCCAGCCACGCTCGGGGGGCGGGGCTGTTTTTT; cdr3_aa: CASHARGAGLFF
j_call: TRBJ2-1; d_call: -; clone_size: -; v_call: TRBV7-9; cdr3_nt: TGTGCCAGCAGCTCGGACTTCAATGAGCAGTTCTTC; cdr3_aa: CASSSDFNEQFF
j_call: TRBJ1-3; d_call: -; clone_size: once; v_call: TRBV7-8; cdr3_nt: TGTGCCAGCAGCTTAGCCAGATACTCTGGAAACACCATATATTTT; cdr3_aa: CASSLARYSGNTIYF
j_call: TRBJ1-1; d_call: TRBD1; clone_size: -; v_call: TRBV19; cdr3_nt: TGTGCCAGTAAACGGGGGACAGGGGAAATGAGCACTGAAGCTTTCTTT; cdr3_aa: CASKRGTGEMSTEAFF
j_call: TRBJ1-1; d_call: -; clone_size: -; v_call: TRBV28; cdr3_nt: TGTGCCAGCAAGGAGCGTCGGGGGACTGAAGCTTTCTTT; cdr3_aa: CASKERRGTEAFF
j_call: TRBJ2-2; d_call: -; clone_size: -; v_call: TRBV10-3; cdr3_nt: TGTGCCATCAGTGAGTCGAGGCCCAGAAACACCGGGGAGCTGTTTTTT; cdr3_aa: CAISESRPRNTGELFF
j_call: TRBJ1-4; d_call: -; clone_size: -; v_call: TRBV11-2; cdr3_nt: TGTGCCAGCAGCTTAGCGGGAGGACAGCCGAAACTGTTTTTT; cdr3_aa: CASSLAGGQPKLFF
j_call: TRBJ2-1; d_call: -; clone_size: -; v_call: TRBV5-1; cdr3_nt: TGCGCCAGCAGCTTAACCGCGGAGAGGTACAATGAGCAGTTCTTC; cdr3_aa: CASSLTAERYNEQFF
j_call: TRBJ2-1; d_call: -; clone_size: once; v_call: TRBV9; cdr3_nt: TGTGCCAGCAGCCCTTGGTTCTCGGGAGTTGCCTACAATGAGCAGTTCTTC; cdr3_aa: CASSPWFSGVAYNEQFF
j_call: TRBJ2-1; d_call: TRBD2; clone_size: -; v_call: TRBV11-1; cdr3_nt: TGTGCCAGCAGCCCCCGACTAGCGGGGCCGGGCAATGAGCAGTTCTTC; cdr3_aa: CASSPRLAGPGNEQFF
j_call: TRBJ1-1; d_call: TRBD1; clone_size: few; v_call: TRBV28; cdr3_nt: TGTGCCAGCAGCACAGGGGGCTTCGTTGAAGCTTTCTTT; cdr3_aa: CASSTGGFVEAFF
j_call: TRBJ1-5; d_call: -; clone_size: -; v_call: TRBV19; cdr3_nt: TGTGCCAGTAGTATTGGTAGTCAGCCCCAGCATTTT; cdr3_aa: CASSIGSQPQHF
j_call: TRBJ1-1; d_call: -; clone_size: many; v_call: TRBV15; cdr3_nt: TGTGCCACCAGCAGAGATGCCGGGGCTGAAGCTTTCTTT; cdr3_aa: CATSRDAGAEAFF
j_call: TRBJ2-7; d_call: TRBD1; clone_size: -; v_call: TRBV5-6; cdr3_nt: TGTGCCAGCAGCGCGACAGGGGCCTCCTACGAGCAGTACTTC; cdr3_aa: CASSATGASYEQYF
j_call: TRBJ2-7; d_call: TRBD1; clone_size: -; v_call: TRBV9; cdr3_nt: TGTGCCAGCAGCCTCGGGACAGGGAGGACCGAGCAGTACTTC; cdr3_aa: CASSLGTGRTEQYF
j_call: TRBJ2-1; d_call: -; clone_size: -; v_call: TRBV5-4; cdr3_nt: TGTGCCAGCAGCTTTACCAGGCAGGTTGGGTACAATGAGCAGTTCTTC; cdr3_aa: CASSFTRQVGYNEQFF
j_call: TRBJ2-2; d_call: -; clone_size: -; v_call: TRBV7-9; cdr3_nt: TGTGCCAGCAGCTCCCATCGGGGGTCCGGGGAGCTGTTTTTT; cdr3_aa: CASSSHRGSGELFF
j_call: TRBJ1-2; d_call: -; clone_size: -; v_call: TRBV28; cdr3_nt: TGTGCCAGCAGTTTATCCAGGGTTGTAGTCTATGGCTACACCTTC; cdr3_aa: CASSLSRVVVYGYTF
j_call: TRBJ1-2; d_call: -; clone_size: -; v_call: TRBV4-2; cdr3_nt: TGTGCCAGCAGCCAAGTCGGGGCAAGAGACCTAGGGGGCTATGGCTACACCTTC; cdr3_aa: CASSQVGARDLGGYGYTF
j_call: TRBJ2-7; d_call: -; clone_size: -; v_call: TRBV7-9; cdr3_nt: TGTTCCAGCAGCTTAGTGGGCAGAAAAGTAAGCTTC; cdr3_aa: CSSSLVGRKVSF
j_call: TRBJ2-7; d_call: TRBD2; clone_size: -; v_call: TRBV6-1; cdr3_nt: TGTGCCAGCATCCTGGGGGGGGGAAACTCCTACGAGCAGTACTTC; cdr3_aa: CASILGGGNSYEQYF
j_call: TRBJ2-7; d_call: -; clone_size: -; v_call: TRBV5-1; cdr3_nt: TGCGCCAGCAGCTTTCAAGAGGGCCGGGAGTACTTC; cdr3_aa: CASSFQEGREYF
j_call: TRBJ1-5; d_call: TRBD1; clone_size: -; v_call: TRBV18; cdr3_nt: TGTGCCAGCTCACCCGGGACAGGCGGCCCCAATCAGCCCCAGCATTTT; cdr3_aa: CASSPGTGGPNQPQHF
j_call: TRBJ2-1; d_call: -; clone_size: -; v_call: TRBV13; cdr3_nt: TGTGCCAGCAGCCGCGCCGTCTCTAGGGGCTCCTACAATGAGCAGTTCTTC; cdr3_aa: CASSRAVSRGSYNEQFF
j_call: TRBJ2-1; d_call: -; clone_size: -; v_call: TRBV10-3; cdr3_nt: TGTGCCATCAGTGAATCGCAGGGGTTTAGTGAGCAGTTCTTC; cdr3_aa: CAISESQGFSEQFF
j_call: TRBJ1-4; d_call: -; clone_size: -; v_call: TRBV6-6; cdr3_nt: TGTGCCAGCAGAGAGCCCGGAGGGATTAATGAAAAATTGTTTTTT; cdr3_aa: CASREPGGINEKLFF
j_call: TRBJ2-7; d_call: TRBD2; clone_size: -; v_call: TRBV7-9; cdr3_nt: TGTGCCAGCAGCTTACCGTCACGGGCTAGCGGAGTAAGTTCTTACGAGCAGTACTTC; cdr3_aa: CASSLPSRASGVSSYEQYF
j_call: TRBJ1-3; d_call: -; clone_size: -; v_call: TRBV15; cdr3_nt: TGTGCCACCAGATCCACGGGGGAAGGAAACACCATATATTTT; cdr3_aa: CATRSTGEGNTIYF
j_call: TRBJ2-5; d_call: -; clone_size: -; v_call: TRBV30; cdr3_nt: TGTGCCTGGAGCCCTAGAGAGACCCAGTACTTC; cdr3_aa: CAWSPRETQYF
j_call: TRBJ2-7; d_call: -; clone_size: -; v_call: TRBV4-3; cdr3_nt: TGCGCCAGCAGCCAAGATCGGGCGGGACCAGCCTACGAGCAGTACTTC; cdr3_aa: CASSQDRAGPAYEQYF
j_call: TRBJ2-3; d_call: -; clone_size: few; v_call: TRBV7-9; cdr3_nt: TGTGCCAGCAGCCCAGAGGGGGGGAGCACAGATACGCAGTATTTT; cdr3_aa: CASSPEGGSTDTQYF
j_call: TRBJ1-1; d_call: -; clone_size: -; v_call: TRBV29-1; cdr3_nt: TGCAGCGTTGAAGTCCAGGGCGAAGCTTTCTTT; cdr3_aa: CSVEVQGEAFF
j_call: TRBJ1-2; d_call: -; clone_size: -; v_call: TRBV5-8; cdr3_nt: TGTGCCAGCAGCTTGTGGGCAGGCACGGCGGGCTATGGCTACACCTTC; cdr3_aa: CASSLWAGTAGYGYTF
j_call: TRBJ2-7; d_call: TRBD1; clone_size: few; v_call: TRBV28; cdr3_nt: TGTGCCAGCAGTTTCCCCGGGACAGGGACCTACGAGCAGTACTTC; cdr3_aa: CASSFPGTGTYEQYF
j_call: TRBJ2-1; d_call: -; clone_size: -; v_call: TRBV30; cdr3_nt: TGTGCCTGGCCCCCCCAGGTCGGGATTATCGATGAGCAGTTCTTC; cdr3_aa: CAWPPQVGIIDEQFF